The 5 T cell receptor beta chains below all came from one sample that was sequenced in a study of OX40 agonist ivuxolimab in advanced cancers. The assay was immunoSEQ multiplex PCR, and TCRdb's table has in-frame clones only and misses some. The sample yields approximately 61,000 clones, roughly 80% seen once. The specimen comprised CD4+ or CD8+ T cells sorted from blood, sampled in a trial of the OX40 agonist ivuxolimab. The origin of the receptors is an adult with an advanced solid tumor such as melanoma, head and neck, liver or kidney cancer.

This chain links TRBV20-1 with TRBJ2-7; tentatively, D is TRBD2 (5 bases). Trimming left V 8 bases short and J 6 bases short, with 14 bases between. The CDR3 length is 11 residues. In germline, CDR1 is DFQATT, CDR2 SNEGSKA (reference sequence). In DNA form, the CDR3 reads TGCAGTCTAGAGAGGGCTCTCGAGCAGTACTTC. This sequence encodes CSLERALEQYF.

This sequence joins TRBV5-1 and TRBJ2-1; a weak D match, TRBD1 (5 bases). The CDR3 extends over 13 amino acids. Germline CDR1 and CDR2: SGHRS and YFSETQ. V lost 4 bases to trimming and J lost 10 bases, with 15 bases between them. CDR3: CASSPNRFGEQFF. The CDR3 DNA reads TGCGCCAGCAGCCCGAACAGGTTTGGAGAGCAGTTCTTC.

V and J are TRBV30 and TRBJ2-1, with TRBD2 identical over 7 bases. CDR3 length equals 14 residues. Germline assignment: CDR1 GTSNPN and CDR2 SVGIG (reference sequence). J gave up 2 bases and V 1 base, and 2 bases lay outside the gene matches. CDR3 in DNA: TGTGCCTGGAGTGCGGGACTAACCTACAATGAGCAGTTCTTC. Protein product: CAWSAGLTYNEQFF.

The chain carries TRBV5-8 and TRBJ2-3; 10 positions agree with TRBD1. Trimming removed 1 base from V and 3 bases from J; junction bases left unmatched: 11. Per germline, CDR1 SGHTS and CDR2 YDEGEE. The CDR3 has 18 amino acids. For the CDR3, the DNA is TGTGCCAGCAGCTTGTTCTCCGGGACAGGGGTTGGTACAGATACGCAGTATTTT. Encoded protein: CASSLFSGTGVGTDTQYF.

The chain recombines TRBV29-1 with TRBJ1-1, with a tentative D call TRBD1 (5 bases). CDR1 and CDR2 (germline): SQVTM, ANQGSEA. The CDR3 spans 11 residues. In DNA, the CDR3 is TGCGGGGCCGGGACGGGCACTGAAGCTTTCTTT. Encoded protein: CGAGTGTEAFF.